The 15 T cell receptor beta chains in this list originate from one sample, sequenced in a study of blood T cells in healthy people across ages. Primed by a sample-barcoded 5' primer and a J-beta primer mix, a second PCR proceeded for 7 to 11 cycles. TCRdb called the 5' RACE reads again in MiXCR, with one record for every CDR3 protein. The repertoire holds approximately 600,000 distinct CDR3 sequences, around 54% seen once, with around 37% in the top ten. Sample: blood. The receptors originated from a man aged 55 to 69 in good health.

This clonotype showed up just a few times. The chain is built from TRBV27 and TRBJ2-2; D might be TRBD1 (6 bases). The V gene lost 3 bases and the J gene lost 4 bases, with 12 bases spanning the gap. The CDR3 totals 15 residues. Germline V CDR1 and CDR2: MNHEY, SMNVEV (reference sequence). The CDR3 region is CASSFRQGSTGELFF. In DNA form, the CDR3 reads TGTGCCAGCAGTTTTCGGCAGGGGTCCACCGGGGAGCTGTTTTTT.

This chain connects TRBV29-1 to TRBJ2-5, with D unresolved. V was cut by 7 bases and J by 7 bases, with 10 bases left in between. Germline CDR1 and CDR2: SQVTM and ANQGSEA. This CDR3 spans 10 amino acids. The CDR3 protein is CSAGSGTQYF. CDR3 sequence (DNA): TGCAGCGCCGGTAGTGGGACCCAGTACTTC.

V is TRBV29-1 and J is TRBJ2-3; the D is unclear. Looked up from germline, CDR1 is SQVTM and CDR2 is ANQGSEA. Trimming took 6 bases from V and 2 from J, leaving 12 bases between them. The CDR3 has 13 amino acids. CDR3: CSVRSTATDTQYF. DNA for the CDR3: TGCAGCGTCAGATCTACGGCCACAGATACGCAGTATTTT.

The chain carries TRBV29-1 and TRBJ2-1; 8 bases line up with TRBD2. With V trimmed by 5 bases and J by 3 bases, 18 bases remained unmatched. The CDR3 totals 18 residues. Germline V gene data show CDR1 as SQVTM and CDR2 as ANQGSEA. The CDR3 region is CSVKGASGSEVFYNEQFF. In DNA form, the CDR3 reads TGCAGCGTTAAAGGGGCCAGCGGGAGTGAAGTCTTCTACAATGAGCAGTTCTTC.

This clonotype was recorded a few times. This rearrangement joins TRBV29-1 to TRBJ2-5; perhaps TRBD1 as D (6 bases). The CDR3 covers 16 residues. V dropped 1 base and J dropped 5 bases, with 20 bases sitting between them. Germline lookup yields CDR1 SQVTM and CDR2 ANQGSEA. In DNA, the CDR3 is TGCAGCGTTGAAGGGGGGTTTGGGGGCGAGGGGGAGACCCAGTACTTC. This codes for CSVEGGFGGEGETQYF.

J is TRBJ1-1 and V is TRBV2; a weak D match, TRBD1 (5 bases). Germline-derived CDR1 and CDR2 are SNHLY and FYNNEI. The CDR3 is 14 amino acids. With 2 bases removed from V and 10 bases from J, the gap between germline ends came to 17 bases. DNA for the CDR3: TGTGCCAGCAGTGAAATCGACAGATTCGAAGGAGCTTTCTTT. It specifies CASSEIDRFEGAFF.

This clonotype was seen a handful of times. The chain couples TRBV12-3 or TRBV12-4 to TRBJ2-5, with D possibly being TRBD1 or TRBD2 (6 bases each). V lost 7 bases, J lost 5 bases, and 11 bases lay in between. The CDR3 runs to 12 residues. CDR3 bases: TGTGCCAGCACGGAGGGGGGTGAGACCCAGTACTTC. Translating gives CASTEGGETQYF.

The V and J genes are TRBV9 and TRBJ2-1; D gene uncertain. CDR1 and CDR2 from the germline V gene are SGDLS and YYNGEE. The CDR3 is made up of 13 amino acids. The V gene lost 0 bases and the J gene lost 9 bases, with 10 bases spanning the gap. The CDR3 sequence: CASSVVMGAEQFF. Here the CDR3 DNA reads TGTGCCAGCAGCGTAGTAATGGGTGCTGAGCAGTTCTTC.

The gene calls are TRBV7-9 and TRBJ1-1; 9 nucleotides line up with TRBD1. Germline-derived CDR1 and CDR2 are SEHNR and FQNEAQ (reference sequence). The CDR3 sequence is 12 residues long. After removal of 3 bases from V and 11 bases from J, the junction contained 4 bases not matched to a gene. CDR3 nucleotide sequence: TGTGCCAGCAGCTTCGGGACAGGGCGTGCTTTCTTT. Its translation: CASSFGTGRAFF.

The chain employs TRBV3-1 and TRBJ2-2; 7 positions agree with TRBD2. The CDR3 totals 14 residues. V was pared by 5 bases and J by 5 bases, with 5 bases of the junction left unmatched. CDR1 and CDR2 (germline): LGHDT, YNNKEL (reference sequence). In DNA form, the CDR3 reads TGTGCCAGCAGCGCGCCCGGGGGGACCGGGGAGCTGTTTTTT. It is translated as CASSAPGGTGELFF.

This sequence joins TRBV12-3 or TRBV12-4 and TRBJ2-1; 11 nucleotides align to TRBD1. With V trimmed by 2 bases and J by 2 bases, 8 bases remained unmatched. The CDR3 contains 18 residues. The CDR3 reads CASSLRLRGQGAYNEQFF. In nucleotides, the CDR3 is TGTGCCAGCAGTTTACGCCTCCGGGGACAGGGGGCCTACAATGAGCAGTTCTTC.

This clonotype came up a few times. The chain carries TRBV6-5 and TRBJ2-5, with D possibly being TRBD1 (6 bases). CDR1 MNHEY and CDR2 SVGAGI come from the germline V gene. V lost 2 bases to trimming and J lost 1 base, with 17 bases between them. The CDR3 runs to 17 residues. The CDR3 loop is CASSYGRAPGAQETQYF. The DNA for the CDR3 is TGTGCCAGCAGTTACGGGCGAGCCCCAGGGGCCCAAGAGACCCAGTACTTC.

This clonotype occurred once. The genes are TRBV28 and TRBJ1-2; D remains unclear. V was cut by 3 bases and J by 5 bases, with 10 bases left in between. Germline loops: CDR1 MDHEN, CDR2 SYDVKM. The CDR3 sequence is 13 residues long. The CDR3 sequence is CASSFNPSYGYTF. The CDR3 DNA follows: TGTGCCAGCAGTTTTAACCCCTCTTATGGCTACACCTTC.

In its sample, this clonotype was seen many times. V usage is TRBV27 and J usage is TRBJ1-2; the match to TRBD1 covers 7 bases. Per the germline V gene, CDR1 is MNHEY and CDR2 is SMNVEV (reference sequence). The CDR3 runs to 14 residues. Trimming took 0 bases from V and 7 from J; bases not matched to a gene: 5. The CDR3 reads CASSLSGSGGGYTF. CDR3 nucleotide sequence: TGTGCCAGCAGTTTATCCGGGTCAGGGGGTGGCTACACCTTC.

The chain uses TRBV20-1 and TRBJ2-1, with TRBD2 matching over 8 bases. The germline V gene has CDR1 DFQATT and CDR2 SNEGSKA (reference sequence). There are 13 residues in the CDR3. Trimming removed 6 bases from V and 6 bases from J; junction bases left unmatched: 7. The CDR3 spells CSAGGAGPNEQFF. CDR3 sequence (DNA): TGCAGTGCCGGGGGGGCCGGCCCCAATGAGCAGTTCTTC.